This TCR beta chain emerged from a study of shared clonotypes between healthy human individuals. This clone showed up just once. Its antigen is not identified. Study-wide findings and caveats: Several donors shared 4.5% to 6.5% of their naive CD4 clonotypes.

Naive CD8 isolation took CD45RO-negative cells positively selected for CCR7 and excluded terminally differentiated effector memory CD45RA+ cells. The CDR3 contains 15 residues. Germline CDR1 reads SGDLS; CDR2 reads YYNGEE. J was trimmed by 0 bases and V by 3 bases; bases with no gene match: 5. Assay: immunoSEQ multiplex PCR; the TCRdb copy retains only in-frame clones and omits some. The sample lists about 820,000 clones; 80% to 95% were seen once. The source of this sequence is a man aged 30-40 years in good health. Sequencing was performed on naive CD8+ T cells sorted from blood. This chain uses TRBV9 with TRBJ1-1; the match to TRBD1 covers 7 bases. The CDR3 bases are TGTGCCAGCAGCGCGGGGACAGCCATGAACACTGAAGCTTTCTTT. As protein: CASSAGTAMNTEAFF. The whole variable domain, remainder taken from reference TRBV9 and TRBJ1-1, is DSGVTQTPKHLITATGQRVTLRCSPRSGDLSVYWYQQSLDQGLQFLIQYYNGEERAKGNILERFSAQQFPDLHSELNLSSLELGDSALYFCASSAGTAMNTEAFFGQGTRLTVV.